Listed here is a single TCR beta chain. What it binds is unknown. The data derive from a study of lymphopenia after photon versus proton radiotherapy. Overall study findings and caveats: Post-nadir diversity loss with photons came from oligoclonal expansion, particularly CD8+ Temra cells. Under photons, naive T cells and diversity fell while effector/memory populations rose. Only patients who died were analyzed for survival; proton advantage is unproven. In patients who died, overall survival fell as post-nadir TCR diversity dropped more.

TCRdb keeps only in-frame clones here, not all; method: immunoSEQ multiplex PCR. This table has roughly 53,000 clones, 65% to 85% appearing once. CDR3 length: 15 amino acids. Germline V gives CDR1 MNHEY, CDR2 SMNVEV (reference sequence). Germline trimming cut 2 bases from V and 7 bases from J; bases unmatched to any gene: 6. Sequenced here: peripheral blood, sampled from a patient treated with photon-based radiotherapy. The source of this sequence is a man between 45 and 60 years old with gastric cancer. The J gene is TRBJ2-1, the V gene TRBV27, with 9 bases identical to TRBD1. CDR3 region: CASSLLLGQGNEQFF. CDR3 coding DNA: TGTGCCAGCAGTTTACTCTTGGGACAGGGAAATGAGCAGTTCTTC.